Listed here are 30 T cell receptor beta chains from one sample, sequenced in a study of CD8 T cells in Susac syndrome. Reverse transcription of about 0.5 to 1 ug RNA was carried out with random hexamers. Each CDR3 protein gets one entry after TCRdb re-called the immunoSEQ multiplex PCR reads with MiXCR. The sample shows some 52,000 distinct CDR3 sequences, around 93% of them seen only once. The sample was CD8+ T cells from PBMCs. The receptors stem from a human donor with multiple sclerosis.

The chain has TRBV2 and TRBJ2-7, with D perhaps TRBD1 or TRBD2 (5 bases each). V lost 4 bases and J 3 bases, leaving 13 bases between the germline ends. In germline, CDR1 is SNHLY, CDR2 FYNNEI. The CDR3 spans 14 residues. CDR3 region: CASSVTGGIYEQYF. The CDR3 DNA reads TGTGCCAGCAGTGTAACAGGAGGAATCTACGAGCAGTACTTC.

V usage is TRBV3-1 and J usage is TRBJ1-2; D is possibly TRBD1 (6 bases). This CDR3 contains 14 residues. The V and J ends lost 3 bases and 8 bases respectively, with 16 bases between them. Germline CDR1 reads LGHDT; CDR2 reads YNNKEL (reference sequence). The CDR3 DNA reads TGTGCCAGCAGCCATTTCGGGGGGCGAGTAGGCTACACCTTC. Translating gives CASSHFGGRVGYTF.

CDR3 in amino acids: CASSHGGAEAFF. CDR3 DNA: TGTGCCAGCAGCCACGGGGGTGCTGAAGCTTTCTTT. V usage is TRBV7-9 and J usage is TRBJ1-1; possibly TRBD1 for D (5 bases). Trimming took 5 bases from V and 6 from J, leaving 10 bases between them. CDR3 length: 12 residues. Germline assignment: CDR1 SEHNR and CDR2 FQNEAQ (reference sequence).

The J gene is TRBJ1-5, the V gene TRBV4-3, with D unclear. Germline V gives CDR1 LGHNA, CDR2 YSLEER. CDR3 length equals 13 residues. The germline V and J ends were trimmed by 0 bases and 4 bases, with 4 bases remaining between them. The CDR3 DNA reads TGCGCCAGCAGCCAAGACAGGAATCAGCCCCAGCATTTT. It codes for CASSQDRNQPQHF.

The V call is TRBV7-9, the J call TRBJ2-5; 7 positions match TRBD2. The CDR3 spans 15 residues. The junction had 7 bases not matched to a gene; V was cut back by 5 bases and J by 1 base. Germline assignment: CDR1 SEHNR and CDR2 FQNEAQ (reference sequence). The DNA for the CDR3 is TGTGCCAGCAGCATCGGGGGGAACCCCCAAGAGACCCAGTACTTC. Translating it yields CASSIGGNPQETQYF. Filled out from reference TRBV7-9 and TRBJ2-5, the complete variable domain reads DTGVSQNPRHKITKRGQNVTFRCDPISEHNRLYWYRQTLGQGPEFLTYFQNEAQLEKSRLLSDRFSAERPKGSFSTLEIQRTEQGDSAMYLCASSIGGNPQETQYFGPGTRLLVL.

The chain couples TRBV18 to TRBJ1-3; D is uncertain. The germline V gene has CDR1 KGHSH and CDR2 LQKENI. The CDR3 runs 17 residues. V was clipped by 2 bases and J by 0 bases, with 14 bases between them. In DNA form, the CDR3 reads TGTGCCAGCTCACCAATCTCCCGGTCGAACTCTGGAAACACCATATATTTT. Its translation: CASSPISRSNSGNTIYF.

CDR3 region: CASSSTTSGGAYEQFF. CDR3 DNA: TGTGCCAGCAGCTCGACTACTAGCGGGGGGGCCTATGAGCAGTTCTTC. The gene calls are TRBV13 and TRBJ2-1, with TRBD2 matching 13 bases. Looked up from germline, CDR1 is PRHDT and CDR2 is FYEKMQ (reference sequence). The V and J ends lost 4 bases and 8 bases, in that order; junction bases with no gene match: 8. CDR3 length equals 16 residues.

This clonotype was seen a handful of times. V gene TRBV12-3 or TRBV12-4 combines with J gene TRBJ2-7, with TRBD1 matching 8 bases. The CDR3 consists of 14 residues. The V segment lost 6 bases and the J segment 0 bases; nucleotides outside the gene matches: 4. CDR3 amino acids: CASSPGQGSYEQYF. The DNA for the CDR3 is TGTGCCAGCAGCCCCGGACAGGGCTCCTACGAGCAGTACTTC.

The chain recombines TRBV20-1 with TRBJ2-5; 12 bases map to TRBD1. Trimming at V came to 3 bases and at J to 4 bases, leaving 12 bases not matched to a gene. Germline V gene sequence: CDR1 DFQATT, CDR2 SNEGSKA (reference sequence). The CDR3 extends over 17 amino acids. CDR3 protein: CSARDDWDRGPPETQYF. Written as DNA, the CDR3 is TGCAGTGCTAGGGATGACTGGGACAGGGGGCCCCCAGAGACCCAGTACTTC.

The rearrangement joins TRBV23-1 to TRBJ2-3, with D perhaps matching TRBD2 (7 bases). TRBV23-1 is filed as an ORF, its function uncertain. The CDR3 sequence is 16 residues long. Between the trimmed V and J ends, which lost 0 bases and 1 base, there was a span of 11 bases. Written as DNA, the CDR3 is TGCGCCAGCAGTCAATCCAGAGGGGGGGGCACAGATACGCAGTATTTT. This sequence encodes CASSQSRGGGTDTQYF.

CDR3 nucleotides: TGTGCCAGCAGCCAAGAACTGGGATCGGGCTATGGCTACACCTTC. Residues: CASSQELGSGYGYTF. The chain carries TRBV3-1 and TRBJ1-2; D gene unclear. Trimming removed 0 bases from V and 4 bases from J, with 12 bases in between. Germline lookup yields CDR1 LGHDT and CDR2 YNNKEL (reference sequence). This CDR3 comprises 15 residues.

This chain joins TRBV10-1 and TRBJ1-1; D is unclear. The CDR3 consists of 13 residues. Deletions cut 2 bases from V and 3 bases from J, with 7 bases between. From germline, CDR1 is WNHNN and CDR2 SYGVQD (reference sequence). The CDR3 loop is CASSERGDTEAFF. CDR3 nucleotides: TGCGCCAGCAGTGAGCGCGGGGACACTGAAGCTTTCTTT.

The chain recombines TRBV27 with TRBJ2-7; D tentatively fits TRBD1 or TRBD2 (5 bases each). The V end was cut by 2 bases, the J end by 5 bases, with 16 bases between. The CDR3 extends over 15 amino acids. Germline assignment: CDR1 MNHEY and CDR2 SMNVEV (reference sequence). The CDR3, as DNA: TGTGCCAGCAGTTTACGCAGAGGGGCCCTAGACGAGCAGTACTTC. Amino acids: CASSLRRGALDEQYF.

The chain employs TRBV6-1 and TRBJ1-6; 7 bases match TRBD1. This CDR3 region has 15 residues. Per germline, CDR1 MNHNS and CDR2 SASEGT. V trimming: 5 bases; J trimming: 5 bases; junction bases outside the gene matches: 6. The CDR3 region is CASSSAGTDNSPLHF. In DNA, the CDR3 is TGTGCCAGCAGTTCGGCCGGGACAGATAATTCACCCCTCCACTTT.

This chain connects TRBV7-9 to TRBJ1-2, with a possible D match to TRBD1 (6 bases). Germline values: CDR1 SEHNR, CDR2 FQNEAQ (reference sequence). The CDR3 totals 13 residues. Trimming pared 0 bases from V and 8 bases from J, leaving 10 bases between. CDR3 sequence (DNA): TGTGCCAGCAGCTTAGCACAGGGCTGGGGCTACACCTTC. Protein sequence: CASSLAQGWGYTF.

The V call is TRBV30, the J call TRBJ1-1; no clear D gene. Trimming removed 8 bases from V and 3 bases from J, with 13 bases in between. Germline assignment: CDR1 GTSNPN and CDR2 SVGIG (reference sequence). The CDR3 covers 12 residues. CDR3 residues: CALRWADTEAFF. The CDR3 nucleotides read TGTGCCCTGCGCTGGGCGGACACTGAAGCTTTCTTT.

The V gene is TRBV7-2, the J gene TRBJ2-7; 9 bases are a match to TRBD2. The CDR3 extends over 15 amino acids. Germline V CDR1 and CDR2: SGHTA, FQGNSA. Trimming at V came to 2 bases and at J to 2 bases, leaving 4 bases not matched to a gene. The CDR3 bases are TGTGCCAGCAGCTTAATAGCGGGGGAGGCCTACGAGCAGTACTTC. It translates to CASSLIAGEAYEQYF.

The CDR3 reads CASTGTGTQPQHF. The CDR3 DNA reads TGTGCCAGTACCGGGACAGGGACTCAGCCCCAGCATTTT. V gene TRBV19 combines with J gene TRBJ1-5; TRBD1 aligns across 9 bases. V shed 7 bases and J 6 bases; nucleotides not matched to a gene: 4. The CDR3 sequence is 13 residues long. Germline assignment: CDR1 LNHDA and CDR2 SQIVND (reference sequence).

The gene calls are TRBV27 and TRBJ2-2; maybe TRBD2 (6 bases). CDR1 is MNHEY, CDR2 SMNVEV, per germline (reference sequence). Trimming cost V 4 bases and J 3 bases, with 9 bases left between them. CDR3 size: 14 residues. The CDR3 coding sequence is TGTGCCAGCAGTTCGGGAGTCTACACCGGGGAGCTGTTTTTT. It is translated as CASSSGVYTGELFF.

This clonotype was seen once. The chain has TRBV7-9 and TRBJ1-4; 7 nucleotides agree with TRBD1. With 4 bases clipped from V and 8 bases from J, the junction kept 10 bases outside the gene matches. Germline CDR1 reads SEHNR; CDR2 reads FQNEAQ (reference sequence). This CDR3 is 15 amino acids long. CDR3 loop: CASSSRQGLDEKLFF. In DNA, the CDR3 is TGTGCCAGCAGCTCTCGACAGGGTTTGGACGAAAAACTGTTTTTT.

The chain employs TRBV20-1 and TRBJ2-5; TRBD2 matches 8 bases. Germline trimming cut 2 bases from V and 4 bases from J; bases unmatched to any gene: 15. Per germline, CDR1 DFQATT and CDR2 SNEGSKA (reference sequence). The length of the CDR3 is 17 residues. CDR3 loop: CSARSTSLAGQSETQYF. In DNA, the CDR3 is TGCAGTGCTAGATCAACCTCCTTAGCGGGGCAGTCAGAGACCCAGTACTTC.

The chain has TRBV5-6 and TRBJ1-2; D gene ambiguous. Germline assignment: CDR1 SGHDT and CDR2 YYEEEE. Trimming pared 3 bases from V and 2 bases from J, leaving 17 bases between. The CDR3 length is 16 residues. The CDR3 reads CASSWEPLEANYGYTF. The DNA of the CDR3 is TGTGCCAGCAGCTGGGAGCCTTTGGAGGCAAACTATGGCTACACCTTC.

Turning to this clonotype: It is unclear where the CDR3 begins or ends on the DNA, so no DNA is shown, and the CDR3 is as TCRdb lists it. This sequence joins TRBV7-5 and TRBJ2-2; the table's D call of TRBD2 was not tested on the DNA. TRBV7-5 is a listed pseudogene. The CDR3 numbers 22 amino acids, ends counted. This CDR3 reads CISVPEALVALAGAGNTGELFF.

CDR3 amino acids: CAWKNTEAFF. DNA of the CDR3: TGTGCCTGGAAGAACACTGAAGCTTTCTTT. This chain connects TRBV30 to TRBJ1-1; D not resolved. The CDR3 is 10 amino acids. In germline, CDR1 is GTSNPN, CDR2 SVGIG (reference sequence). V dropped 4 bases and J dropped 1 base, with 1 base sitting between them. Drawing the rest from reference TRBV30 and TRBJ1-1, the complete variable domain is SQTIHQWPATLVQPVGSPLSLECTVEGTSNPNLYWYRQAAGRGLQLLFYSVGIGQISSEVPQNLSASRPQDRQFILSSKKLLLSDSGFYLCAWKNTEAFFGQGTRLTVV.

This CDR3 reads CASSPSLGTSSEPYNEQFF. The CDR3 DNA sequence: TGTGCCAGCAGCCCATCCCTAGGGACTTCTAGTGAACCCTACAATGAGCAGTTCTTC. This chain connects TRBV7-9 to TRBJ2-1; tentative D call: TRBD2 (6 bases). V lost 5 bases, J lost 2 bases, and 25 bases lay in between. The CDR3 loop spans 19 amino acids. Germline values: CDR1 SEHNR, CDR2 FQNEAQ (reference sequence).

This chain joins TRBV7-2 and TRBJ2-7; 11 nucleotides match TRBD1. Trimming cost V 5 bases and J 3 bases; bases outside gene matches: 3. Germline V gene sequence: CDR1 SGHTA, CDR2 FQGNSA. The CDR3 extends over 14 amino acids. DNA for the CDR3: TGTGCCAGCAGCCCCGGGACAGGGGGCTACGAGCAGTACTTC. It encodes CASSPGTGGYEQYF.

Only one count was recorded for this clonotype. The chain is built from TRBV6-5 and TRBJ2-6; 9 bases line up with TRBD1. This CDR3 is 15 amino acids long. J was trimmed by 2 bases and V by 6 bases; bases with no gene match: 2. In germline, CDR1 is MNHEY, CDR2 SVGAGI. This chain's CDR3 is CASSRQGAGANVLTF. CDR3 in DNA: TGTGCCAGCAGCCGACAGGGGGCTGGGGCCAACGTCCTGACTTTC.

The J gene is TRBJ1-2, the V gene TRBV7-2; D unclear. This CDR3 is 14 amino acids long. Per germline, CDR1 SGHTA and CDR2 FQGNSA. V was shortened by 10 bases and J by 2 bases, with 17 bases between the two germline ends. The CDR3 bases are TGTGCCATCCTCTCCAACCGCTGGAACTATGGCTACACCTTC. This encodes CAILSNRWNYGYTF.

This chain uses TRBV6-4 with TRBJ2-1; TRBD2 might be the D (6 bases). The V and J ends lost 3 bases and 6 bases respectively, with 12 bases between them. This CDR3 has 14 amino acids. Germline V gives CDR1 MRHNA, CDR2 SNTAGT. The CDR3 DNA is TGTGCCAGCAGTGAAACAAAGGGAGGCAATGAGCAGTTCTTC. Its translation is CASSETKGGNEQFF.

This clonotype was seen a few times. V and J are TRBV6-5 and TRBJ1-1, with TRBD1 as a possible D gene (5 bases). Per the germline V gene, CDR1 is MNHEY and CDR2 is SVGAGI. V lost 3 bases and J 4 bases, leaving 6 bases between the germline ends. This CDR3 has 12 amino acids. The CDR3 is CASSYGGTEAFF. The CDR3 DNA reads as TGTGCCAGCAGTTATGGGGGCACTGAAGCTTTCTTT.